The T cell receptor beta chain described here comes from a study of blood T cell repertoires in COVID-19. The CDR3 contains 17 residues. In the study's own analysis: Reference gene primer amplification gave estimated nucleated cell counts. Assay used: immunoSEQ multiplex PCR; TCRdb lists only in-frame clones, some missing. That table gives V, J and clone size, and the DNA gave D and trimming. The sample has around 280,000 clones; roughly 85% are singletons. Clinical histories supplied by participants themselves formed the basis of cohort assignment. This TCR derives from a woman between 40 and 50 years old who had recovered from COVID-19. The chain employs TRBV21-1 and TRBJ2-1; the tabulated D call, TRBD2, remains unverified against the DNA. TRBV21-1 is marked as a pseudogene. The material sequenced was PBMCs or T cells enriched from blood (not recorded which). CDR3 sequence: CASSTTGLAGEGGEQFF. As DNA, the CDR3 is TGTGCCAGCAGCACCACGGGACTAGCGGGGGAAGGAGGTGAGCAGTTCTTC.